This T cell receptor beta chain is drawn from a study of blood T cell repertoires in COVID-19. Looking at the study overall: Sample material is recorded as cDNA or gDNA derived from T cells, B-cell-depleted T cells, or PBMCs.

Germline V gene lookup returns CDR1 MDHEN and CDR2 SYDVKM. CDR3 length: 15 amino acids. The V gene end was trimmed by 4 bases and the J gene end by 3 bases; junction bases not matched to a gene: 7. In the original workflow: Reference gene primer amplification yielded estimated nucleated cell counts. Sequenced by immunoSEQ multiplex PCR; TCRdb stores in-frame clones only, minus some. V and J calls and clone size come straight from that table; D and trimming were deduced from the DNA. The sample has 45,000 to 70,000 clones; approximately 90% are singletons. This TCR was recovered from a woman in her sixties with active or convalescent COVID-19. The rearrangement uses TRBV28 and TRBJ2-7, with 9 bases that match TRBD1. The sequencing input was peripheral blood. CDR3 sequence reads: CASSSPWTGDYEQYF. CDR3 nucleotide sequence: TGTGCCAGCAGTTCCCCCTGGACAGGGGACTACGAGCAGTACTTC.